This record covers a single T cell receptor (beta chain). This clone was seen just once. The specificity of this receptor is unknown. Per-nucleotide qualities are absent, and no much larger clonotype sits a single base away. These data come from a study of tumor-infiltrating lymphocytes in localized non-small cell lung cancer (dated by TCRdb to about 2021). General notes on the study: The cohort covered several histologies, both smokers and never-smokers, and patients whose samples were collected after neoadjuvant chemotherapy. Resected tumor tissue and uninvolved lung tissue described as non-adjacent to the tumor were contributed by each patient, with both tissues obtained from the same patient. A total of 60 or so patients were included in the paired tumor versus uninvolved lung comparison of immunoSEQ T-cell fraction. The same patients underwent several integrated assays, with TCR sequencing performed together with flow cytometry, multiplex immunofluorescence, RNA-seq, exome sequencing and proteomics. In total, the ICON cohort was made up of approximately 140 surgical patients who had localized non-small cell lung cancer and whose tumors were resected.

General conclusions and limits of the study: TCR-derived T-cell fraction did not differ between the flow cytometry-defined immunotypes IM1 (good prognosis) and IM2 (poor prognosis). Assay coverage varied across patients depending on available tissue quantity, so only a subset of the cohort had TCR sequencing. Different pieces of the same tissue were used for different assays, so technical variation could not be separated from intratumor heterogeneity. Higher T cell infiltration in tumors than in uninvolved lung tissue was supported by TCRbeta sequencing, consistent with immunofluorescence CD3 counts.

ICON enrollment began in the first half of 2016, and the last patient was enrolled in late 2018. In a subcohort of 60 to 85 patients, fresh tumor and matched uninvolved tissue were collected for in-depth immune analyses, with TCR sequencing among those analyses. DNA for TCR sequencing was isolated from bulk tissue, and no cell sorting was done. From V the trimming removes 5 bases and from J it removes 4 bases, while the gene matches leave 2 bases of the junction unaccounted for. The CDR3 runs 12 amino acids, cysteine and phenylalanine included. Only the CDR3 portion is preserved as DNA: 36 bases, with reading frame beginning at the first base. The germline V gene encodes CDR1 KGHSH and CDR2 LQKENI. The immunoSEQ assay used for TCR sequencing gave the T-cell fraction in both tumor and uninvolved lung tissue. As for how the authors treated the data: To analyze survival, patients were divided into a high T-cell fraction group (upper tertile) and a low T-cell fraction group (lower two tertiles), and the two groups were compared using a log-rank test. A signed-rank test was used to check for differences in T-cell fraction between paired tumor and uninvolved lung. TCRdb obtained this table from immuneACCESS and retained in-frame rearrangements with V and J assigned. These tables miss some clones; where compared with another copy, unresolved V genes account for less than half of the shortfall, and the remainder is unexplained. The DNA was the basis for D and trimming; V, J and clone size are from that table. The sample table records roughly 6,000 clones; 70% to 80% of these occur just once. The biggest ten clones account for roughly 6.8% of the sample.

Recombination linked TRBV18 to TRBJ2-7; 7 bases in between match TRBD1. This TCR was recovered from a human donor with non-small cell lung cancer. The specimen was uninvolved lung tissue not adjacent to the tumor. The nucleotide sequence reads TGTGCCAGCTCAGGGACAGAATACGAGCAGTACTTC. Its coded protein is CASSGTEYEQYF.